Listed below are T cell receptor beta chains from one sample, sequenced in a study of blood T cell repertoires in COVID-19. TCRdb keeps only in-frame clones here, not all; method: immunoSEQ multiplex PCR. The sample records hundreds of thousands of clones, around 90% being singletons. Specimen: PBMCs or T cells enriched from blood (not recorded which). Receptors originate from a woman in her sixties in a cohort exposed to, infected with or recovered from COVID-19 (not recorded which). Both conserved end residues are part of each CDR3. Fields, in order: V gene, D gene, J gene, CDR3 protein, CDR3 DNA. The D gene is left open where the match is weak.

v_call: TRBV19; d_call: TRBD1; j_call: TRBJ1-5; cdr3_aa: CASSIQDRGSRPQHF; cdr3_nt: TGTGCCAGTAGTATTCAGGACAGGGGGAGCCGGCCCCAGCATTTT
v_call: TRBV2; d_call: NA; j_call: TRBJ1-5; cdr3_aa: CASSDQGNQPQHF; cdr3_nt: TGTGCCAGCAGCGATCAGGGGAATCAGCCCCAGCATTTT
v_call: TRBV7-6; d_call: NA; j_call: TRBJ1-5; cdr3_aa: CASSLQGGNQPQHF; cdr3_nt: TGTGCCAGCAGCCTACAGGGCGGCAATCAGCCCCAGCATTTT
v_call: TRBV5-1; d_call: TRBD2; j_call: TRBJ2-3; cdr3_aa: CASSLVLAGATDTQYF; cdr3_nt: TGCGCCAGCAGCTTGGTACTAGCGGGAGCCACAGATACGCAGTATTTT
v_call: TRBV4-1; d_call: TRBD1; j_call: TRBJ2-1; cdr3_aa: CASSHLGSKGAHNEQFF; cdr3_nt: TGCGCCAGCAGCCATTTAGGGTCTAAGGGGGCCCACAATGAGCAGTTCTTC
v_call: TRBV15; d_call: NA; j_call: TRBJ1-3; cdr3_aa: CATSRDILGGNTIYF; cdr3_nt: TGTGCCACCAGCAGAGATATCCTGGGAGGGAACACCATATATTTT
v_call: TRBV11-2; d_call: NA; j_call: TRBJ2-4; cdr3_aa: CASSLNSISKNIQYF; cdr3_nt: TGTGCCAGCAGCTTAAATAGTATCTCCAAAAACATTCAGTACTTC
v_call: TRBV5-4; d_call: NA; j_call: TRBJ1-6; cdr3_aa: CASSFTGIRSPLHF; cdr3_nt: TGTGCCAGCAGCTTCACAGGGATTCGGTCACCCCTCCACTTT
v_call: TRBV2; d_call: TRBD2; j_call: TRBJ2-3; cdr3_aa: CASSAIAGGTGDTQYF; cdr3_nt: TGTGCCAGCAGTGCCATAGCGGGAGGGACGGGGGATACGCAGTATTTT
v_call: TRBV7-3; d_call: NA; j_call: TRBJ2-1; cdr3_aa: CASSFGGHEQFF; cdr3_nt: TGTGCCAGCAGCTTTGGAGGCCATGAGCAGTTCTTC
v_call: TRBV7-9; d_call: TRBD2; j_call: TRBJ2-7; cdr3_aa: CASSPLAGDYEQYF; cdr3_nt: TGTGCCAGCAGTCCACTAGCGGGGGATTACGAGCAGTACTTC
v_call: TRBV14; d_call: NA; j_call: TRBJ2-5; cdr3_aa: CASSQDIITGHQYF; cdr3_nt: TGTGCCAGCAGCCAAGATATCATAACGGGACACCAGTACTTC
v_call: TRBV28; d_call: TRBD1; j_call: TRBJ1-5; cdr3_aa: CASSYRGQGNQPQHF; cdr3_nt: TGTGCCAGCAGCTACAGAGGACAGGGCAATCAGCCCCAGCATTTT
v_call: TRBV28; d_call: NA; j_call: TRBJ1-2; cdr3_aa: CASRRTRSGYGYTF; cdr3_nt: TGTGCCAGCAGGCGGACACGGAGTGGGTATGGCTACACCTTC